The rows below give T cell receptor beta chains drawn from one sample of a study of T cells in Graves' hyperthyroidism and ophthalmopathy. TCRdb fed the multiplex PCR reads into MiXCR, producing one record per CDR3 protein. Of approximately 480,000 distinct CDR3 sequences in the sample, roughly 20% were seen once. Specimen: blood. The receptors stem from a man between 18 and 29 years old with Graves' hyperthyroidism. The CDR3 runs from the conserved cysteine through the conserved F or W. A D gene is named only where the DNA matches it firmly. Clone size is given for some rows only: seen once, a few or many times, or a class if the clone is expanded.

j_call: TRBJ1-1
clone_size: -
v_call: TRBV7-6
d_call: -
cdr3_nt: TGTGCCAGCAGCGATACTAGTCGGGGCCACCCTGAAGCTTTCTTT
cdr3_aa: CASSDTSRGHPEAFF

j_call: TRBJ2-6
clone_size: few
v_call: TRBV15
d_call: -
cdr3_nt: TGTGCCACCAGCAAGGAGAACTCTGGGGCCAACGTCCTGACTTTC
cdr3_aa: CATSKENSGANVLTF

j_call: TRBJ1-5
clone_size: -
v_call: TRBV5-1
d_call: -
cdr3_nt: TGCGCCAGCAGCTTGGCCATGGCAGGGGCCAATCAGCCCCAGCATTTT
cdr3_aa: CASSLAMAGANQPQHF

j_call: TRBJ1-1
clone_size: many
v_call: TRBV19
d_call: -
cdr3_nt: TGTGCCAGTAGGCCGGTCAAAACAGGGAGAGGGAACACTGAAGCTTTCTTT
cdr3_aa: CASRPVKTGRGNTEAFF

j_call: TRBJ1-1
clone_size: once
v_call: TRBV6-1
d_call: -
cdr3_nt: TGTGCCAGCAGCGAGCGCCCGCACACTGAAGCTTTCTTT
cdr3_aa: CASSERPHTEAFF

j_call: TRBJ1-1
clone_size: many
v_call: TRBV30
d_call: -
cdr3_nt: TGTGCCTGGACACGGGGGTTCGGGGACACTGAAGCTTTCTTT
cdr3_aa: CAWTRGFGDTEAFF

j_call: TRBJ2-2
clone_size: many
v_call: TRBV2
d_call: -
cdr3_nt: TGTGCCAGCAGTCAGAGACCCTCTAAAGCGGGCGGGGAGCTGTTTTTT
cdr3_aa: CASSQRPSKAGGELFF

j_call: TRBJ1-1
clone_size: few
v_call: TRBV11-2
d_call: -
cdr3_nt: TGTGCCAGCAGCTTAGACGTCCAAATGAACACTGAAGCTTTCTTT
cdr3_aa: CASSLDVQMNTEAFF

j_call: TRBJ1-5
clone_size: many
v_call: TRBV6-2/TRBV6-3
d_call: -
cdr3_nt: TGTGCCAGCAGTTACACAGGGAATCAGCCCCAGCATTTT
cdr3_aa: CASSYTGNQPQHF

j_call: TRBJ1-5
clone_size: -
v_call: TRBV4-1
d_call: -
cdr3_nt: TGCGCCAGCAGCCAGGGGGCCCCGAGTAGCAATCAGCCCCAGCATTTT
cdr3_aa: CASSQGAPSSNQPQHF

j_call: TRBJ2-7
clone_size: -
v_call: TRBV2
d_call: TRBD2
cdr3_nt: TGTGCCAGCAGTGGGCCAGGGACTAGCAGTCTGGAGCAGTACTTC
cdr3_aa: CASSGPGTSSLEQYF

j_call: TRBJ2-2
clone_size: many
v_call: TRBV10-2
d_call: -
cdr3_nt: TGCGCCAGCAGTGAGATCAGAACCGGGGAGCTGTTTTTT
cdr3_aa: CASSEIRTGELFF

j_call: TRBJ2-5
clone_size: many
v_call: TRBV24-1
d_call: -
cdr3_nt: TGTGCCACCCGCGGAACAGCTAAAGAGACCCAGTACTTC
cdr3_aa: CATRGTAKETQYF

j_call: TRBJ1-2
clone_size: many
v_call: TRBV9
d_call: -
cdr3_nt: TGTGCCAGCAGCGCCGCAGGGGACGGATTTGGCTACACCTTC
cdr3_aa: CASSAAGDGFGYTF

j_call: TRBJ1-1
clone_size: many
v_call: TRBV12-3/TRBV12-4
d_call: TRBD1
cdr3_nt: TGTGCCAGCGCAGGGGGTGGGTTCGACACTGAAGCTTTCTTT
cdr3_aa: CASAGGGFDTEAFF

j_call: TRBJ2-7
clone_size: -
v_call: TRBV12-3/TRBV12-4
d_call: -
cdr3_nt: TGTGCCAGCAGTCCTTCGGCTAGTTCCCACGAGCAGTACTTC
cdr3_aa: CASSPSASSHEQYF

j_call: TRBJ1-1
clone_size: many
v_call: TRBV5-1
d_call: -
cdr3_nt: TGCGCCAGCAGCTTGGAACCCGACACTGAAGCTTTCTTT
cdr3_aa: CASSLEPDTEAFF

j_call: TRBJ1-3
clone_size: many
v_call: TRBV6-1
d_call: -
cdr3_nt: TGTGCCAGCAGTGCCTTGGAATCTGGAAACACCATATATTTT
cdr3_aa: CASSALESGNTIYF

j_call: TRBJ2-2
clone_size: few
v_call: TRBV29-1
d_call: -
cdr3_nt: TGCAGCGTTGAATTGACTTCGAACACCGGGGAGCTGTTTTTT
cdr3_aa: CSVELTSNTGELFF

j_call: TRBJ1-2
clone_size: many
v_call: TRBV12-3/TRBV12-4
d_call: -
cdr3_nt: TGTGCCAGCAGTGCCCTCCTGAGTGGTGGTCTCTATGGCTACACCTTC
cdr3_aa: CASSALLSGGLYGYTF

j_call: TRBJ2-7
clone_size: many
v_call: TRBV27
d_call: TRBD2
cdr3_nt: TGTGCCAGCAGTTTCGGGGGGGGGAGCTACGAGCAGTACTTC
cdr3_aa: CASSFGGGSYEQYF

j_call: TRBJ2-2
clone_size: many
v_call: TRBV11-2
d_call: TRBD2
cdr3_nt: TGTGCCAGCAGCCGGGGACTAGCGGGGGAGGACACCGGGGAGCTGTTTTTT
cdr3_aa: CASSRGLAGEDTGELFF

j_call: TRBJ2-7
clone_size: -
v_call: TRBV12-3/TRBV12-4
d_call: TRBD2
cdr3_nt: TGTGCCAGCTCCTATAGCGGGGAGGGTAGCTACGAGCAGTGCTTC
cdr3_aa: CASSYSGEGSYEQCF

j_call: TRBJ1-1
clone_size: many
v_call: TRBV6-2/TRBV6-3
d_call: -
cdr3_nt: TGTGCCAGCAGAGAGCGGGGCAACCTTGAAGCTTTCTTT
cdr3_aa: CASRERGNLEAFF

j_call: TRBJ2-5
clone_size: many
v_call: TRBV6-1
d_call: TRBD1
cdr3_nt: TGTGCCAGCAGCCGGGACAGGGTTTTAGCCGGCAGGGAGACCCAGTACTTC
cdr3_aa: CASSRDRVLAGRETQYF

j_call: TRBJ1-1
clone_size: many
v_call: TRBV19
d_call: -
cdr3_nt: TGTGCCAGTAGTATAGTGGAGGGATCTGAAGCTTTCTTT
cdr3_aa: CASSIVEGSEAFF

j_call: TRBJ1-5
clone_size: many
v_call: TRBV10-2
d_call: TRBD1
cdr3_nt: TGCGCCAGCAGTGAGGACGGGACAGATTATCAGCCTCAGCATTTT
cdr3_aa: CASSEDGTDYQPQHF

j_call: TRBJ2-2
clone_size: -
v_call: TRBV10-3
d_call: -
cdr3_nt: TGTGCCATCCAAATAACCGGGGAGCTGTTTTTT
cdr3_aa: CAIQITGELFF

j_call: TRBJ1-3
clone_size: -
v_call: TRBV6-1
d_call: -
cdr3_nt: TGTGCCAGCAGTGTCTACAGGTCTCAAAACACCATATATTTT
cdr3_aa: CASSVYRSQNTIYF

j_call: TRBJ1-1
clone_size: many
v_call: TRBV7-8
d_call: -
cdr3_nt: TGTGCCAGCAGCTCAGACAATACAGTGAACACTGAAGCTTTCTTT
cdr3_aa: CASSSDNTVNTEAFF

j_call: TRBJ2-2
clone_size: many
v_call: TRBV29-1
d_call: TRBD1
cdr3_nt: TGCAGCGTTCCGGACAGGGGTAAAACCGGGGAGCTGTTTTTT
cdr3_aa: CSVPDRGKTGELFF

j_call: TRBJ2-5
clone_size: many
v_call: TRBV29-1
d_call: -
cdr3_nt: TGCAGCGTCGGGGACACTCGTTGGCCGGAGACCCAGTACTTC
cdr3_aa: CSVGDTRWPETQYF

j_call: TRBJ2-2
clone_size: -
v_call: TRBV20-1
d_call: -
cdr3_nt: TGCAGTGCTAGTCGCTTCCCGGATACGGGCAAACCTTACACCGGGGAGCTGTTTTTT
cdr3_aa: CSASRFPDTGKPYTGELFF

j_call: TRBJ2-7
clone_size: many
v_call: TRBV12-3/TRBV12-4
d_call: TRBD2
cdr3_nt: TGTGCCAGCACCCCTAGCGGGGCTAACTACGAGCAGTACTTC
cdr3_aa: CASTPSGANYEQYF

j_call: TRBJ2-6
clone_size: many
v_call: TRBV28
d_call: -
cdr3_nt: TGTGCCAGCACGGCCTCTGGGGCCAACGTCCTGACTTTC
cdr3_aa: CASTASGANVLTF

j_call: TRBJ2-7
clone_size: few
v_call: TRBV15
d_call: -
cdr3_nt: TGTGCCACCAGCAGAGAAATACAGGGCTACGAGCAGTACTTC
cdr3_aa: CATSREIQGYEQYF

j_call: TRBJ1-2
clone_size: -
v_call: TRBV6-1
d_call: -
cdr3_nt: TGTGCCAGCACCAAGGCCGGGATGGGCTATGGCTACACCTTC
cdr3_aa: CASTKAGMGYGYTF

j_call: TRBJ2-7
clone_size: few
v_call: TRBV3-1
d_call: -
cdr3_nt: TGTGCCAGCAGCCACTGGCAGGGGTTCTACGAGCAGTACTTC
cdr3_aa: CASSHWQGFYEQYF

j_call: TRBJ1-2
clone_size: -
v_call: TRBV5-6
d_call: -
cdr3_nt: TGTGCCAGCAGCTTGAACCCCTTGATGTTGAGGGGCCGAGGCTACACCTTC
cdr3_aa: CASSLNPLMLRGRGYTF

j_call: TRBJ1-2
clone_size: -
v_call: TRBV7-9
d_call: -
cdr3_nt: TGTGCCAGTTCCCAGGGACTAGACTGGAGTGGCTACACCTTC
cdr3_aa: CASSQGLDWSGYTF

j_call: TRBJ2-7
clone_size: few
v_call: TRBV11-1
d_call: TRBD2
cdr3_nt: TGTGCCAGCAGCCCAGCTTTCCGGGGGGATATCTACGAGCAGTACTTC
cdr3_aa: CASSPAFRGDIYEQYF

j_call: TRBJ1-1
clone_size: many
v_call: TRBV28
d_call: -
cdr3_nt: TGTGCCAGCAGTCTCTTCACTGAAGCTTTCTTT
cdr3_aa: CASSLFTEAFF

j_call: TRBJ1-1
clone_size: -
v_call: TRBV11-2
d_call: -
cdr3_nt: TGTGCCAGCAGCTTGAGGGTTCTTAACACTGAAGCTTTCTTT
cdr3_aa: CASSLRVLNTEAFF

j_call: TRBJ1-1
clone_size: many
v_call: TRBV6-2/TRBV6-3
d_call: -
cdr3_nt: TGTGCCAGCAGGGAGGGGCGGACTGAAGCTTTCTTT
cdr3_aa: CASREGRTEAFF

j_call: TRBJ2-7
clone_size: many
v_call: TRBV6-5
d_call: TRBD1
cdr3_nt: TGTGCCAGCAGTTACTCGGAAGTCAGGGGGTTACGTGAGCAGTACTTC
cdr3_aa: CASSYSEVRGLREQYF

j_call: TRBJ2-6
clone_size: -
v_call: TRBV29-1
d_call: -
cdr3_nt: TGCAGCGTTGGCGGATTCTCTGGGGCCAACGTCCTGACTTTC
cdr3_aa: CSVGGFSGANVLTF

j_call: TRBJ2-4
clone_size: many
v_call: TRBV2
d_call: -
cdr3_nt: TGTGCCAGCAGTGGTGGGAACATTCAGTACTTC
cdr3_aa: CASSGGNIQYF

j_call: TRBJ2-4
clone_size: many
v_call: TRBV27
d_call: -
cdr3_nt: TGTGCCAGCAGTTTAGTTGGGACGGAGGGAAACATTCAGTACTTC
cdr3_aa: CASSLVGTEGNIQYF

j_call: TRBJ1-2
clone_size: many
v_call: TRBV28
d_call: -
cdr3_nt: TGTGCCAGCAGTCCCTCCGGGGGGTATAACTATGGCTACACCTTC
cdr3_aa: CASSPSGGYNYGYTF

j_call: TRBJ2-2
clone_size: many
v_call: TRBV12-3/TRBV12-4
d_call: TRBD2
cdr3_nt: TGTGCCAGCAGTCGACTAGCGGGGGCCAACACCGGGGAGCTGTTTTTT
cdr3_aa: CASSRLAGANTGELFF

j_call: TRBJ1-1
clone_size: few
v_call: TRBV6-1
d_call: -
cdr3_nt: TGTGCCAGCAGTGAACCCGGGGAGGTGAACACTGAAGCTTTCTTT
cdr3_aa: CASSEPGEVNTEAFF

j_call: TRBJ1-2
clone_size: -
v_call: TRBV20-1
d_call: -
cdr3_nt: TGCAGTCCCCGTGAAGGTCTCGACAGTCGGTATGGCTACACCTTC
cdr3_aa: CSPREGLDSRYGYTF

j_call: TRBJ2-5
clone_size: few
v_call: TRBV6-4
d_call: TRBD1
cdr3_nt: TGTGCCAGCAGGCCCATTTGGGACAGCCAAGAGACCCAGTACTTC
cdr3_aa: CASRPIWDSQETQYF

j_call: TRBJ2-3
clone_size: -
v_call: TRBV20-1
d_call: TRBD2
cdr3_nt: TGCAGTGCTAGCGGGAGGGCCGTGGATACGCAGTATTTT
cdr3_aa: CSASGRAVDTQYF

j_call: TRBJ1-2
clone_size: -
v_call: TRBV9
d_call: -
cdr3_nt: TGTGCCAGCAGCGCGGACCACTATGGCTACACCTTC
cdr3_aa: CASSADHYGYTF

j_call: TRBJ1-1
clone_size: many
v_call: TRBV2
d_call: TRBD1
cdr3_nt: TGTGCCAGCAAGGGACAGGGGAACACTGAAGCTTTCTTT
cdr3_aa: CASKGQGNTEAFF

j_call: TRBJ2-7
clone_size: -
v_call: TRBV6-1
d_call: -
cdr3_nt: TGTGCCAGCCGAGGGTCTGGGGTCGAGCAGTACTTC
cdr3_aa: CASRGSGVEQYF

j_call: TRBJ2-7
clone_size: few
v_call: TRBV25-1
d_call: TRBD1
cdr3_nt: TGTGCCAGCAGGCGACAGGGCCCAAAAAGCTCCTACGAGCAGTACTTC
cdr3_aa: CASRRQGPKSSYEQYF

j_call: TRBJ2-5
clone_size: -
v_call: TRBV4-1
d_call: TRBD1
cdr3_nt: TGCGCCAGCAGCCAAGAGAGGACAGGGCGGGAGACCCAGTACTTC
cdr3_aa: CASSQERTGRETQYF